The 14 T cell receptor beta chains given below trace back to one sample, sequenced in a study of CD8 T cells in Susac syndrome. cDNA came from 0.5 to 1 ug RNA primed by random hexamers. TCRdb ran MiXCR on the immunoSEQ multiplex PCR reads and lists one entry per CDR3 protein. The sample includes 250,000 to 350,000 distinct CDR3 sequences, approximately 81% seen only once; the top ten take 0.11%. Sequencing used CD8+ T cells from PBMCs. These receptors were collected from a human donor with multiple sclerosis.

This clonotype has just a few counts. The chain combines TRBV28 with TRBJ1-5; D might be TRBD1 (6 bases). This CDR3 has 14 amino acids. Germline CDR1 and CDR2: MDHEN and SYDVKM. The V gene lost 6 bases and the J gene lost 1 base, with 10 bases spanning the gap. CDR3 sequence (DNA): TGTGCCAGCAGGACAGGCGAGAGCAATCAGCCCCAGCATTTT. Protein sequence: CASRTGESNQPQHF. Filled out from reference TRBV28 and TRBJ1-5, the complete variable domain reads DVKVTQSSRYLVKRTGEKVFLECVQDMDHENMFWYRQDPGLGLRLIYFSYDVKMKEKGDIPEGYSVSREKKERFSLILESASTNQTSMYLCASRTGESNQPQHFGDGTRLSIL.

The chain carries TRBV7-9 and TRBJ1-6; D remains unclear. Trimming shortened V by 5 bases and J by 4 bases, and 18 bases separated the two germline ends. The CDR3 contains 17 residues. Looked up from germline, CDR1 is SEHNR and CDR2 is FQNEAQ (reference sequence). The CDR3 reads CASSPPNKGLYNSPLHF. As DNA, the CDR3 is TGTGCCAGCAGCCCCCCGAATAAAGGCTTGTATAATTCACCCCTCCACTTT. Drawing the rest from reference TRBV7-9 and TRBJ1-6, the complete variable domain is DTGVSQNPRHKITKRGQNVTFRCDPISEHNRLYWYRQTLGQGPEFLTYFQNEAQLEKSRLLSDRFSAERPKGSFSTLEIQRTEQGDSAMYLCASSPPNKGLYNSPLHFGNGTRLTVT.

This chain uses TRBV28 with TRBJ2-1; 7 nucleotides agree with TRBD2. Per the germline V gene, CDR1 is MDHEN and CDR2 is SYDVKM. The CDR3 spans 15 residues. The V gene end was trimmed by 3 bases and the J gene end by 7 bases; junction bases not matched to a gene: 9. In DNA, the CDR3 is TGTGCCAGCAGTTTTGGTGGGAGGGCCCGAAATGAGCAGTTCTTC. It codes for CASSFGGRARNEQFF. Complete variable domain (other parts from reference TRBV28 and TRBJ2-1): DVKVTQSSRYLVKRTGEKVFLECVQDMDHENMFWYRQDPGLGLRLIYFSYDVKMKEKGDIPEGYSVSREKKERFSLILESASTNQTSMYLCASSFGGRARNEQFFGPGTRLTVL.

CDR3 DNA: TGTGCCAGCAGTCTGACTGCAACCAATGAGCAGTTCTTC. This sequence encodes CASSLTATNEQFF. V is TRBV5-6 and J is TRBJ2-1; no reliable D call. Germline CDR1 is SGHDT and CDR2 is YYEEEE. CDR3 size: 13 residues. V gave up 5 bases and J gave up 6 bases, with 12 bases separating them.

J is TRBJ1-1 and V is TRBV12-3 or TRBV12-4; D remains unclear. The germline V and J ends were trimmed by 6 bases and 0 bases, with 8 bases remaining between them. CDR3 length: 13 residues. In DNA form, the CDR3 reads TGTGCCAGCAGGCCCCGGATGAACACTGAAGCTTTCTTT. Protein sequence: CASRPRMNTEAFF.

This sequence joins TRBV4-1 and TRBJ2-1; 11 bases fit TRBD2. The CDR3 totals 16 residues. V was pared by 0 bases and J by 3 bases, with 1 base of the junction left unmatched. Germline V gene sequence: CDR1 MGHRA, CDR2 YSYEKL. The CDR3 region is CASSQDSGRVYNEQFF. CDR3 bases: TGCGCCAGCAGCCAAGATAGCGGGAGGGTCTACAATGAGCAGTTCTTC.

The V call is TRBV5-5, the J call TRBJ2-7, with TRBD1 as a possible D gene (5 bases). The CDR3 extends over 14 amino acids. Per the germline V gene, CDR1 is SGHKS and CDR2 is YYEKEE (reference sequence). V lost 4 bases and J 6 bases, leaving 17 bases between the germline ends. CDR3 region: CASSLIPLGREQYF. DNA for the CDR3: TGTGCCAGCAGCCTCATCCCTCTGGGGCGCGAGCAGTACTTC.

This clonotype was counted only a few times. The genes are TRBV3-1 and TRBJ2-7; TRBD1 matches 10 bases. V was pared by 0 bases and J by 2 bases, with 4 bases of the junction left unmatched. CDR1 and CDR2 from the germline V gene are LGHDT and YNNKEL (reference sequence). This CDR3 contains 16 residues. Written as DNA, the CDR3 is TGTGCCAGCAGCCAAGAGCCGGGACAGGGGCCCTACGAGCAGTACTTC. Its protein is CASSQEPGQGPYEQYF.

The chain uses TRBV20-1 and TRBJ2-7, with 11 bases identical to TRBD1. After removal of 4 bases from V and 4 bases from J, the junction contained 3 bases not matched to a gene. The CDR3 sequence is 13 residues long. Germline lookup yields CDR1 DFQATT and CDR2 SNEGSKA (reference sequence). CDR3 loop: CSAKDRGLYEQYF. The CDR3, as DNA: TGCAGTGCTAAGGACAGGGGGCTTTACGAGCAGTACTTC.

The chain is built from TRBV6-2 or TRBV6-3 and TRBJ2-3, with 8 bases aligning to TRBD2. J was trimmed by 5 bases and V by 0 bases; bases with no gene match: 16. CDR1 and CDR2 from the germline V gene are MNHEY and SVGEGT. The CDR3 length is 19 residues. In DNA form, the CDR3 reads TGTGCCAGCAGTTACTCCCGGAGTAGCGGGGACCTGCTTAGAGATACGCAGTATTTT. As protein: CASSYSRSSGDLLRDTQYF.

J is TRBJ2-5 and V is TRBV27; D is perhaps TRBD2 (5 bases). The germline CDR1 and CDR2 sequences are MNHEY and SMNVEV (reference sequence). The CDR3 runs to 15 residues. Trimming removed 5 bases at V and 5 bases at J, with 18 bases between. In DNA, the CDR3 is TGTGCCAGCAGTCCCGATAATGGTAGCGCTGAGACCCAGTACTTC. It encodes CASSPDNGSAETQYF.

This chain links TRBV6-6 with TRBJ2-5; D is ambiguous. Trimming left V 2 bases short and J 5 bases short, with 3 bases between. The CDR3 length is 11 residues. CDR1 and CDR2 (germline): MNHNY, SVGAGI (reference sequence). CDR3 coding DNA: TGTGCCAGCAGTTACCGGGAGACCCAGTACTTC. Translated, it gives CASSYRETQYF.

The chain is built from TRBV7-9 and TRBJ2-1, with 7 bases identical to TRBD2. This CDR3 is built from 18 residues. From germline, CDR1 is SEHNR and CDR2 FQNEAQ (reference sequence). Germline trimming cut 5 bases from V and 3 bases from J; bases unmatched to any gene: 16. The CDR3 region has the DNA TGTGCCAGCAGCCCAAGACTAGCAGGGAGATTAGGCTACAATGAGCAGTTCTTC. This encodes CASSPRLAGRLGYNEQFF.

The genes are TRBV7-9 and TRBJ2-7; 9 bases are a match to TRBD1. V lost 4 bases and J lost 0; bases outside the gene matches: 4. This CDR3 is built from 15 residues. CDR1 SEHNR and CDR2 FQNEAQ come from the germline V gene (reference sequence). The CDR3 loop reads CASSSPDRGSYEQYF. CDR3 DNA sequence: TGTGCCAGCAGCTCCCCGGACAGGGGCTCCTACGAGCAGTACTTC.